The rows below give T cell receptor beta chains drawn from one sample of a study of shared clonotypes between healthy human individuals. This table comes from immunoSEQ multiplex PCR, and its TCRdb copy is limited to in-frame clones, with some not included. The table lists under 1,100,000 clones, roughly 80% of them singletons. Specimen: memory CD4+ T cells sorted from blood. These receptors were taken from a man younger than 35 in good health. The CDR3 runs from the conserved cysteine through the conserved F or W. The D gene is left open where the match is weak. A clone size is listed for some rows: how often the clone was seen (once, few, many), or a class if it is expanded.

j_gene	d_gene	v_gene	abundance	CDR3aa	CDR3nt
TRBJ1-5	-	TRBV19	-	CASSLTGPRHGSRHF	TGTGCCAGTAGCCTGACCGGGCCCCGGCATGGAAGCCGGCATTTT
TRBJ1-2	-	TRBV5-6	-	CASSLEGRVYGYTF	TGTGCCAGCAGCTTGGAGGGCAGGGTCTATGGCTACACCTTC
TRBJ2-3	TRBD1	TRBV7-3	-	CASSYRTGESTDTQYF	TGTGCCAGCAGCTATCGGACAGGGGAGTCGACAGATACGCAGTATTTT
TRBJ1-2	TRBD1	TRBV5-1	-	CASSLTGSYGYTF	TGCGCCAGCAGCCTGACAGGGTCCTATGGCTACACCTTC
TRBJ2-7	-	TRBV9	-	CASSPGGPYEQYF	TGTGCCAGCAGCCCCGGGGGGCCCTACGAGCAGTACTTC
TRBJ2-5	TRBD1	TRBV5-6	once	CASSQGQPFQETQYF	TGTGCCAGCAGCCAGGGACAGCCATTCCAAGAGACCCAGTACTTC
TRBJ2-5	-	TRBV30	once	CAWARTHRLETQYF	TGTGCCTGGGCCCGGACGCACCGACTAGAGACCCAGTACTTC
TRBJ1-6	-	TRBV6-5	-	CASSYSAPYNSPLHF	TGTGCCAGCAGTTACTCTGCCCCCTATAATTCACCCCTCCACTTT
TRBJ2-1	TRBD2	TRBV4-3	-	CASSPLGLAGGNEQFF	TGCGCCAGCAGCCCCCTGGGACTAGCGGGAGGAAATGAGCAGTTCTTC
TRBJ2-2	-	TRBV2	-	CASKEEDVNTGELFF	TGTGCCAGCAAGGAGGAGGATGTGAACACCGGGGAGCTGTTTTTT
TRBJ1-1	-	TRBV5-1	-	CASSPSTVSNTEAFF	TGCGCCAGCAGCCCATCGACAGTCTCGAACACTGAAGCTTTCTTT
TRBJ2-1	TRBD2	TRBV6-5	once	CASSELAVYNEQFF	TGTGCCAGCAGTGAACTAGCGGTATACAATGAGCAGTTCTTC
TRBJ2-5	-	TRBV30	-	CAWSVSGWQETQYF	TGTGCCTGGAGTGTTTCAGGGTGGCAGGAGACCCAGTACTTC
TRBJ2-7	-	TRBV18	-	CASSPGTRSEQYF	TGTGCCAGCTCGCCCGGGACACGTAGCGAGCAGTACTTC
TRBJ2-5	-	TRBV19	-	CASSARLGETQYF	TGTGCCAGTAGTGCCAGACTAGGGGAGACCCAGTACTTC
TRBJ2-1	-	TRBV9	-	CASSVSGSYNEQFF	TGTGCCAGCAGCGTCAGTGGCTCCTACAATGAGCAGTTCTTC
TRBJ1-2	-	TRBV9	-	CASSGITAPYGYTF	TGTGCCAGCAGCGGAATCACAGCGCCGTATGGCTACACCTTC
TRBJ2-2	-	TRBV27	-	CASSLSGGELFF	TGTGCCAGCAGTTTATCAGGCGGGGAGCTGTTTTTT
TRBJ2-3	-	TRBV7-2	-	CASSPRGTPEFSPQYF	TGTGCCAGCAGCCCCAGGGGGACTCCAGAATTCAGTCCGCAGTATTTT
TRBJ1-2	-	TRBV10-3	few	CAISLNAGGYGYTF	TGTGCCATCAGCCTAAACGCCGGGGGCTATGGCTACACCTTC
TRBJ1-1	-	TRBV6-6	-	CASSGQSGEAFF	TGTGCCAGCAGTGGGCAGTCGGGTGAAGCTTTCTTT
TRBJ2-3	-	TRBV5-6	-	CASSHSFGGTDTQYF	TGTGCCAGCAGCCACTCCTTCGGGGGCACAGATACGCAGTATTTT
TRBJ1-1	-	TRBV19	-	CASIGRRNTEAFF	TGTGCCAGTATAGGACGAAGGAACACTGAAGCTTTCTTT
TRBJ1-2	-	TRBV30	-	CAWSVSRKANYGYTF	TGTGCCTGGAGTGTAAGCAGGAAAGCTAACTATGGCTACACCTTC
TRBJ1-5	TRBD1	TRBV6-1	few	CASTKDRVQPQHF	TGTGCCAGCACAAAGGACAGGGTTCAGCCCCAGCATTTT
TRBJ2-5	-	TRBV6-5	-	CASSYSLGETQYF	TGTGCCAGCAGTTACTCGTTGGGAGAGACCCAGTACTTC
TRBJ2-3	TRBD1	TRBV2	-	CASRGTVSTDTQYF	TGTGCCAGCAGAGGGACAGTTAGCACAGATACGCAGTATTTT
TRBJ2-3	TRBD2	TRBV5-1	-	CASSGTSGDTQYF	TGCGCCAGCAGCGGGACTAGCGGGGATACGCAGTATTTT
TRBJ2-7	TRBD1	TRBV18	-	CASSPAGTGGYEQYF	TGTGCCAGCTCACCGGCCGGGACAGGGGGCTACGAGCAGTACTTC
TRBJ2-3	-	TRBV6-6	-	CAGREAADTDTQYF	TGTGCCGGCAGGGAGGCGGCCGACACAGATACGCAGTATTTT
TRBJ2-6	TRBD1	TRBV19	-	CASREGTGRSGANVLTF	TGTGCCAGTAGAGAAGGGACAGGGAGGTCTGGGGCCAACGTCCTGACTTTC
TRBJ1-2	-	TRBV6-5	-	CASSYTATNYGYTF	TGTGCCAGCAGTTATACAGCGACTAACTATGGCTACACCTTC
TRBJ1-3	TRBD1	TRBV30	once	CAWTSGGRNTIYF	TGTGCCTGGACGTCAGGGGGAAGAAACACCATATATTTT
TRBJ2-1	-	TRBV30	-	CAWSVGLSNEQFF	TGTGCCTGGAGTGTAGGCCTGAGTAATGAGCAGTTCTTC
TRBJ1-6	-	TRBV5-1	-	CASSPGGGSEPLHF	TGCGCCAGCAGCCCGGGGGGGGGCAGTGAGCCTCTCCACTTT
TRBJ1-3	-	TRBV14	-	CASRTHSGNTIYF	TGTGCCAGTCGGACCCACTCTGGAAACACCATATATTTT
TRBJ2-1	TRBD1	TRBV11-2	-	CASSFGTGGSNEQFF	TGTGCCAGCAGCTTCGGGACAGGGGGCTCGAATGAGCAGTTCTTC
TRBJ2-3	-	TRBV7-9	-	CASSLVNLPPDTQYF	TGTGCCAGCAGCTTAGTAAACCTTCCCCCAGATACGCAGTATTTT
TRBJ2-5	-	TRBV30	-	CAWTGTHLQETQYF	TGTGCCTGGACCGGGACTCATTTACAAGAGACCCAGTACTTC
TRBJ2-7	-	TRBV6-5	-	CASSPRDREAHEQYF	TGTGCCAGCAGCCCCAGAGACAGGGAGGCCCACGAGCAGTACTTC
TRBJ1-3	-	TRBV21-1	few	CASSITKGETNTIYF	TGTGCCAGCAGCATCACTAAAGGGGAGACGAACACCATATATTTT
TRBJ1-1	-	TRBV2	few	CASRENRLENTEAFF	TGTGCCAGCAGAGAAAACAGGTTAGAGAACACTGAAGCTTTCTTT
TRBJ1-1	-	TRBV4-1	-	CASSQILQGRAFF	TGCGCCAGCAGCCAAATTCTACAGGGACGGGCTTTCTTT